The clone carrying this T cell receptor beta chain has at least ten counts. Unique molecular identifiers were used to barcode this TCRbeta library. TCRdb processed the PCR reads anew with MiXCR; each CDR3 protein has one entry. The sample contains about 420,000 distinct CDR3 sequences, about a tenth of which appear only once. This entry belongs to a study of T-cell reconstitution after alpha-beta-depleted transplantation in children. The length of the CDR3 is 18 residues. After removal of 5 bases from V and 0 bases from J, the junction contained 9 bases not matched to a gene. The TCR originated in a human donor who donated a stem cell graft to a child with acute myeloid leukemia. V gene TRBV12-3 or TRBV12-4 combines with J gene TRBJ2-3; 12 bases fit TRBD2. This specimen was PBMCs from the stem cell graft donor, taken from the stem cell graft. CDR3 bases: TGTGCCAGCAGTGCCGGGGCTAGCGGGAGGGGGAGCACAGATACGCAGTATTTT. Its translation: CASSAGASGRGSTDTQYF.